These T cell receptor beta chains were read from a single sample in a study of OX40 agonist ivuxolimab in advanced cancers. The protocol was immunoSEQ multiplex PCR, while the TCRdb copy is restricted to in-frame clones and leaves out a portion. Among 50,000 to 65,000 clones listed, about 89% were seen once. The sample consisted of CD4+ or CD8+ T cells sorted from blood, taken in a trial of the OX40 agonist ivuxolimab. Every receptor here comes from an adult with an advanced solid tumor such as melanoma, head and neck, liver or kidney cancer. Each CDR3 is given with its conserved first and last residue. The D gene is left open where the match is weak. Size values are once, few and many counts, or a class for expanded clones, and some rows have none.

j_gene,v_gene,abundance,d_gene,CDR3aa,CDR3nt
TRBJ2-3,TRBV18,.,TRBD2,CASSPLISGGALRGTDTQYF,TGTGCCAGCTCACCACTTATTAGCGGGGGGGCCCTCCGCGGCACAGATACGCAGTATTTT
TRBJ2-4,TRBV29-1,.,TRBD1,CSVWDRGAKNIQYF,TGCAGCGTTTGGGACAGGGGAGCCAAAAACATTCAGTACTTC
TRBJ2-7,TRBV7-2,.,TRBD1,CASSFRGQPSSYEQYF,TGTGCCAGCAGCTTCCGGGGACAGCCGAGCTCCTACGAGCAGTACTTC
TRBJ2-5,TRBV2,.,TRBD1,CASSDPRQGQYF,TGTGCCAGCAGTGATCCCCGACAGGGGCAGTACTTC
TRBJ1-2,TRBV6-1,.,.,CATQSNYGYTF,TGTGCCACCCAGAGCAACTATGGCTACACCTTC
TRBJ2-7,TRBV7-2,few,TRBD1,CASSPGGSREQYF,TGTGCCAGCAGCCCAGGGGGCTCTCGGGAGCAGTACTTC
TRBJ1-4,TRBV28,.,TRBD1,CASSPGQGNREKLFF,TGTGCCAGCAGCCCAGGACAGGGTAATAGGGAAAAACTGTTTTTT
TRBJ1-1,TRBV11-2,once,.,CASSFSDTPNTEAFF,TGTGCCAGCAGCTTTTCGGACACTCCAAACACTGAAGCTTTCTTT
TRBJ2-4,TRBV30,.,.,CAWTVAKNIQYF,TGTGCCTGGACGGTAGCCAAAAACATTCAGTACTTC
TRBJ2-1,TRBV4-3,few,.,CASSQGYSPVMRNEQFF,TGCGCCAGCAGCCAAGGGTACAGTCCCGTCATGAGGAATGAGCAGTTCTTC
TRBJ1-4,TRBV5-3,.,TRBD1,CASSLSWDSEKLFF,TGTGCCAGCAGCTTGTCATGGGACAGCGAAAAACTGTTTTTT
TRBJ2-1,TRBV28,few,.,CASSFGVNEQFF,TGTGCCAGCAGTTTTGGGGTGAATGAGCAGTTCTTC
TRBJ2-3,TRBV10-3,.,.,CAIRELATTDTQYF,TGTGCCATCAGGGAACTAGCTACCACAGATACGCAGTATTTT
TRBJ2-1,TRBV2,.,TRBD2,CASHPPSGGASEQFF,TGTGCCAGCCATCCCCCGAGCGGGGGGGCCAGTGAGCAGTTCTTC
TRBJ2-7,TRBV7-2,.,TRBD2,CASSLTSGSNLGEQYF,TGTGCCAGCAGCTTGACTAGCGGGAGTAATTTGGGCGAGCAGTACTTC
TRBJ1-2,TRBV5-5,few,.,CASSTDLGRRGYTF,TGTGCCAGCAGCACTGACCTGGGGCGTAGGGGCTACACCTTC
TRBJ1-3,TRBV5-8,.,.,CASSFIGNTIYF,TGTGCCAGCAGCTTTATAGGAAACACCATATATTTT
TRBJ2-2,TRBV2,.,.,CASSGPTGELFF,TGTGCCAGCAGCGGGCCCACCGGGGAGCTGTTTTTT
TRBJ2-3,TRBV28,.,.,CASRAADTQYF,TGTGCCAGCAGAGCGGCAGATACACAGTATTTT
TRBJ2-7,TRBV9,.,.,CASPTYEQYF,TGTGCCAGCCCGACCTACGAGCAGTACTTC
TRBJ2-1,TRBV9,.,.,CASSGGGAAGQRYNEQFF,TGTGCCAGCAGCGGAGGGGGGGCGGCGGGCCAACGGTACAATGAGCAGTTCTTC
TRBJ1-3,TRBV19,.,TRBD1,CASSPPGQSAGNTIYF,TGTGCCAGTAGTCCTCCGGGACAGTCTGCTGGAAACACCATATATTTT
TRBJ1-1,TRBV5-1,.,.,CASSTWTKNTEAFF,TGCGCCAGCAGCACCTGGACAAAGAACACTGAAGCTTTCTTT
TRBJ2-7,TRBV11-2,.,.,CASSLVRAQTYEQYF,TGTGCCAGCAGCTTAGTGCGTGCACAGACCTACGAGCAGTACTTC
TRBJ1-1,TRBV7-8,.,.,CASSPQGNTEAFF,TGTGCCAGCAGCCCACAGGGGAACACTGAAGCTTTCTTT
TRBJ1-1,TRBV7-2,.,TRBD1,CASSYRGNTEAFF,TGTGCCAGCAGCTACAGGGGGAACACTGAAGCTTTCTTT
TRBJ2-2,TRBV11-3,.,.,CASSLNTGELFF,TGTGCCAGCAGCCTTAACACCGGGGAGCTGTTTTTT
TRBJ1-5,TRBV6-4,.,.,CASSDSTGQAMRGNQPQHF,TGTGCCAGCAGTGACTCGACAGGCCAGGCTATGAGGGGCAATCAGCCCCAGCATTTT
TRBJ2-5,TRBV9,.,.,CASSFQGQETQYF,TGTGCCAGCAGCTTTCAGGGTCAAGAGACCCAGTACTTC
TRBJ1-5,TRBV4-1,.,TRBD1,CASSQEGTGGSGNQPQHF,TGCGCCAGCAGCCAAGAGGGGACAGGGGGCAGTGGCAATCAGCCCCAGCATTTT
TRBJ1-1,TRBV2,.,.,CASTYSHLNTEAFF,TGTGCCAGCACCTACAGCCATCTGAACACTGAAGCTTTCTTT
TRBJ1-1,TRBV9,few,.,CASSVSANTEAFF,TGTGCCAGCAGCGTCTCTGCTAACACTGAAGCTTTCTTT
TRBJ1-2,TRBV5-1,.,.,CASSFPAGDLSGYTF,TGCGCCAGCAGCTTTCCGGCGGGTGACTTAAGTGGCTACACCTTC
TRBJ2-1,TRBV7-6,.,.,CASSISGSSYNEQFF,TGTGCCAGCAGCATTAGCGGATCCTCCTACAATGAGCAGTTCTTC
TRBJ2-3,TRBV29-1,once,.,CSVVNPAGVTSTDTQYF,TGCAGCGTTGTAAATCCTGCAGGGGTCACTAGCACAGATACGCAGTATTTT
TRBJ2-2,TRBV5-4,.,.,CASTRGGELFF,TGTGCCAGCACCAGGGGTGGGGAGCTGTTTTTT
TRBJ2-2,TRBV7-2,.,.,CASSLGRGNTGELFF,TGTGCCAGCAGCTTAGGAAGGGGGAACACCGGGGAGCTGTTTTTT
TRBJ1-5,TRBV7-8,.,.,CASSLTGIQPQHF,TGTGCCAGCAGCCTTACAGGGATTCAGCCCCAGCATTTT
TRBJ2-7,TRBV6-6,.,.,CANQAEKPYEQYF,TGTGCCAACCAAGCGGAGAAACCTTACGAGCAGTACTTC
TRBJ1-1,TRBV29-1,.,TRBD1,CSVVGTGALNTEAFF,TGCAGCGTTGTGGGGACAGGGGCCCTGAACACTGAAGCTTTCTTT
TRBJ2-2,TRBV19,.,TRBD1,CASSIWGQGAAGELFF,TGTGCCAGTAGTATATGGGGACAGGGGGCTGCCGGGGAGCTGTTTTTT
TRBJ1-2,TRBV11-2,.,TRBD1,CASSLRQEGAANYGYTF,TGTGCCAGCAGCCTTCGCCAGGAGGGGGCGGCTAACTATGGCTACACCTTC
TRBJ1-4,TRBV6-6,.,TRBD1,CATRTGVDEKLFF,TGTGCCACGCGGACAGGGGTTGATGAAAAACTGTTTTTT
TRBJ2-5,TRBV28,.,.,CASSRTGFEETQYF,TGTGCCAGCAGTCGCACAGGGTTCGAAGAGACCCAGTACTTC
TRBJ2-3,TRBV7-9,.,.,CASSLGRADTQYF,TGTGCCAGCAGCTTAGGCCGCGCAGATACGCAGTATTTT
TRBJ1-1,TRBV6-6,.,.,CASSLLGTEAFF,TGTGCCAGCAGTTTACTGGGCACTGAAGCTTTCTTT